The rows below give T cell receptor beta chains drawn from one sample of a study of cytotoxic CD8 clonotypes in ibrutinib-treated CLL. Using immunoSEQ multiplex PCR, the repertoire was profiled, and TCRdb retains in-frame clones only, with some absent. The sample lists some 130,000 clones, less than 90% seen once, with about 3.3% in the top ten. The sequenced sample was PBMCs, obtained after 24 months of ibrutinib treatment. All receptors come from a human donor with chronic lymphocytic leukemia. The CDR3 runs from the conserved cysteine through the conserved F or W. The order of the fields is clone size, D gene, V gene, J gene, CDR3 protein, CDR3 DNA. D genes are given only for firm matches. A clone size is listed for some rows: how often the clone was seen (once, few, many), or a class if it is expanded.

abundance: NA
d_gene: TRBD1
v_gene: TRBV6-1
j_gene: TRBJ2-7
CDR3aa: CASSVYPGQGFEQYF
CDR3nt: TGTGCCAGCAGTGTATATCCGGGACAGGGTTTCGAGCAGTACTTC

abundance: NA
d_gene: NA
v_gene: TRBV6-5
j_gene: TRBJ2-7
CDR3aa: CASTVYEQYF
CDR3nt: TGTGCCAGCACGGTCTACGAGCAGTACTTC

abundance: NA
d_gene: NA
v_gene: TRBV5-1
j_gene: TRBJ2-3
CDR3aa: CASHLSPTDTQYF
CDR3nt: TGCGCCAGCCACTTGAGCCCCACAGATACGCAGTATTTT

abundance: NA
d_gene: TRBD1
v_gene: TRBV6-1
j_gene: TRBJ1-1
CDR3aa: CASRRTGLAFF
CDR3nt: TGTGCCAGCAGACGGACAGGGCTAGCTTTCTTT

abundance: NA
d_gene: NA
v_gene: TRBV6-5
j_gene: TRBJ1-4
CDR3aa: CASSYSGTLHEKLFF
CDR3nt: TGTGCCAGCAGTTACTCAGGGACACTCCATGAAAAACTGTTTTTT

abundance: NA
d_gene: NA
v_gene: TRBV19
j_gene: TRBJ1-1
CDR3aa: CASSIRGVPEAFF
CDR3nt: TGTGCCAGTAGTATTAGGGGGGTTCCTGAAGCTTTCTTT

abundance: NA
d_gene: NA
v_gene: TRBV28
j_gene: TRBJ1-2
CDR3aa: CASSLSGYGYTF
CDR3nt: TGTGCCAGCAGTTTGTCCGGCTATGGCTACACCTTC

abundance: NA
d_gene: NA
v_gene: TRBV28
j_gene: TRBJ1-6
CDR3aa: CASTEHGRRSRSPLHF
CDR3nt: TGTGCCAGCACCGAACATGGACGGAGGTCACGATCACCCCTCCACTTT

abundance: NA
d_gene: TRBD1
v_gene: TRBV27
j_gene: TRBJ1-1
CDR3aa: CASSSPHRGTEAFF
CDR3nt: TGTGCCAGCAGTTCCCCTCACAGGGGGACTGAAGCTTTCTTT

abundance: NA
d_gene: NA
v_gene: TRBV5-4
j_gene: TRBJ1-3
CDR3aa: CASSLGGPAGNTIYF
CDR3nt: TGTGCCAGCAGCTTGGGGGGGCCAGCTGGAAACACCATATATTTT

abundance: NA
d_gene: NA
v_gene: TRBV30
j_gene: TRBJ1-1
CDR3aa: CAWTNGYRAFF
CDR3nt: TGTGCCTGGACAAACGGGTATCGTGCTTTCTTT

abundance: NA
d_gene: NA
v_gene: TRBV7-2
j_gene: TRBJ2-1
CDR3aa: CASSTGLGTLNEQFF
CDR3nt: TGTGCCAGCAGCACGGGATTAGGAACCCTCAATGAGCAGTTCTTC

abundance: NA
d_gene: NA
v_gene: TRBV5-1
j_gene: TRBJ1-2
CDR3aa: CASSLGQANYGYTF
CDR3nt: TGCGCCAGCAGCTTGGGACAGGCGAACTATGGCTACACCTTC

abundance: few
d_gene: NA
v_gene: TRBV21-1
j_gene: TRBJ1-2
CDR3aa: CASRPTGGLYTF
CDR3nt: TGTGCCAGCAGACCGACAGGGGGTTTATACACCTTC

abundance: NA
d_gene: NA
v_gene: TRBV30
j_gene: TRBJ1-3
CDR3aa: CAWSVLGNTIYF
CDR3nt: TGTGCCTGGAGTGTACTGGGAAACACCATATATTTT

abundance: NA
d_gene: NA
v_gene: TRBV7-2
j_gene: TRBJ2-3
CDR3aa: CASSLAPSTDTQYF
CDR3nt: TGTGCCAGCAGCTTAGCGCCTAGCACAGATACGCAGTATTTT

abundance: NA
d_gene: NA
v_gene: TRBV2
j_gene: TRBJ2-7
CDR3aa: CASRRTEISYEQYF
CDR3nt: TGTGCCAGCAGAAGGACTGAGATCTCCTACGAGCAGTACTTC

abundance: NA
d_gene: NA
v_gene: TRBV28
j_gene: TRBJ1-5
CDR3aa: CASSRGQQPQHF
CDR3nt: TGTGCCAGCAGCCGTGGACAGCAGCCCCAGCATTTT

abundance: NA
d_gene: TRBD1
v_gene: TRBV19
j_gene: TRBJ1-5
CDR3aa: CASSIVGGQGAQPQHF
CDR3nt: TGTGCCAGTAGTATAGTAGGGGGACAGGGCGCTCAGCCCCAGCATTTT

abundance: NA
d_gene: TRBD2
v_gene: TRBV7-6
j_gene: TRBJ2-5
CDR3aa: CASSLGRGLAGETQYF
CDR3nt: TGTGCCAGCAGCCTGGGTAGGGGACTAGCGGGAGAGACCCAGTACTTC

abundance: NA
d_gene: NA
v_gene: TRBV7-2
j_gene: TRBJ2-3
CDR3aa: CASSLATLVDTQYF
CDR3nt: TGTGCCAGCAGCTTAGCGACTCTCGTCGATACGCAGTATTTT

abundance: NA
d_gene: TRBD1
v_gene: TRBV9
j_gene: TRBJ1-1
CDR3aa: CASSEGAGVAFF
CDR3nt: TGTGCCAGCAGCGAGGGGGCGGGGGTCGCTTTCTTT